This T cell receptor (beta chain) appears in the sequencing data of a study of OX40 agonist ivuxolimab in advanced cancers. Study summary: Ivuxolimab, an antibody that agonizes OX40 (CD134), was administered to the patients.

Generated by immunoSEQ multiplex PCR, the TCRdb table keeps only in-frame clones and is missing some. The sample holds about 62,000 clones, more than 65% seen once. This clone was seen just once. The sequence was collected from an adult with an advanced solid tumor such as melanoma, head and neck, liver or kidney cancer. The starting material was CD4+ or CD8+ T cells sorted from blood, obtained in a trial of the OX40 agonist ivuxolimab.

The CDR3 protein is CATNQGALYGYTF. The CDR3 DNA sequence: TGTGCCACCAACCAGGGGGCCCTATATGGCTACACCTTC. V is TRBV15 and J is TRBJ1-2, with 8 bases fitting TRBD1. CDR1 is LNHNV and CDR2 is YYDKDF in the germline V gene (reference sequence). The CDR3 spans 13 residues. The J segment lost 5 bases and the V segment lost 7 bases, leaving 6 bases of the junction unmatched.